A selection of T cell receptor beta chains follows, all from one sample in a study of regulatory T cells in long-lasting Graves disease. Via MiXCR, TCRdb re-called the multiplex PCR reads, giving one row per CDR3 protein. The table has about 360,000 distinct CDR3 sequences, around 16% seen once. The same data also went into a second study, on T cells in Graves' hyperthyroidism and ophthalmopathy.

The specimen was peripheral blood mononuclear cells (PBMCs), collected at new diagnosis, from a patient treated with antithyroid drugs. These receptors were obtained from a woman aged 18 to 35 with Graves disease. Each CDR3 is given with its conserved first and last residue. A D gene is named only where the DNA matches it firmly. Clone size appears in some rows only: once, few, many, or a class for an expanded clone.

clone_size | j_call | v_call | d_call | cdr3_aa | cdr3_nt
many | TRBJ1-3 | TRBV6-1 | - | CASAWDGNTIYF | TGTGCCAGCGCCTGGGACGGAAACACCATATATTTT
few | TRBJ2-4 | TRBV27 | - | CASSPHVDRSEDIQYF | TGTGCCAGCAGTCCACACGTCGACAGGTCAGAGGACATTCAGTACTTC
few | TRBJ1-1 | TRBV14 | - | CASSQEVRGMNTEAFF | TGTGCCAGCAGCCAAGAAGTCCGGGGGATGAACACTGAAGCTTTCTTT
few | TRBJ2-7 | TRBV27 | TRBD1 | CASSLSQGTAYEQYF | TGTGCCAGCAGTTTATCACAGGGGACAGCCTACGAGCAGTACTTC
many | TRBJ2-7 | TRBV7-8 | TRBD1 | CASSLGLAGTGAYEQYF | TGTGCCAGCAGCTTAGGTTTGGCCGGGACAGGGGCCTACGAGCAGTACTTC
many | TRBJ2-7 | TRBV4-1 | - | CASSQGVSVSYEQYF | TGCGCCAGCAGCCAAGGGGTGTCGGTTTCCTACGAGCAGTACTTC
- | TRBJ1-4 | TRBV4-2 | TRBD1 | CASSQLTGVNEKLFF | TGTGCCAGCAGCCAGCTGACAGGGGTTAATGAAAAACTGTTTTTT
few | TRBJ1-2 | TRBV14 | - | CASSPQRGGANYGYTF | TGTGCCAGCAGCCCACAGCGCGGGGGAGCTAACTATGGCTACACCTTC
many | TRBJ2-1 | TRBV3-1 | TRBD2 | CASSRRGGSYNEQFF | TGTGCCAGCAGCCGCCGGGGGGGCTCCTACAATGAGCAGTTCTTC
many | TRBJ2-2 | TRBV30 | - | CAWSNAGELFF | TGTGCCTGGAGTAATGCCGGGGAGCTGTTTTTT
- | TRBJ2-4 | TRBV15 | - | CATSRDQGWENIQYF | TGTGCCACCAGCAGAGATCAGGGGTGGGAAAACATTCAGTACTTC
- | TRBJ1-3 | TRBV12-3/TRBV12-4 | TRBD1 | CASSRDRGYTIYF | TGTGCCAGCAGTCGGGACAGGGGGTACACCATATATTTT
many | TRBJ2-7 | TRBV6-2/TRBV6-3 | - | CASSEREGRTYEQYF | TGTGCCAGCAGTGAACGCGAGGGGCGAACCTACGAGCAGTACTTC
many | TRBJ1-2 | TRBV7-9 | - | CASSPSGGGNYGYTF | TGTGCCAGCAGCCCATCCGGCGGAGGAAACTATGGCTACACCTTC